Following are 29 T cell receptor beta chains from one sample sequenced in a study of blood T cell repertoires in COVID-19. Here immunoSEQ multiplex PCR was the method, and the copy in TCRdb shows in-frame clones only, minus some. The sample includes fewer than 250,000 clones, around 88% of them seen just once. Sequencing was done on a sample of peripheral blood. These receptors all come from a man in his fifties with active or convalescent COVID-19.

This sequence joins TRBV20-1 and TRBJ2-1; TRBD2 aligns across 10 bases. The V gene end was trimmed by 3 bases and the J gene end by 0 bases; junction bases not matched to a gene: 14. This CDR3 has 19 residues. Germline V gives CDR1 DFQATT, CDR2 SNEGSKA (reference sequence). CDR3 residues: CSASVPSGSSPSSYNEQFF. The CDR3 nucleotides are TGCAGTGCTAGTGTTCCTAGCGGGAGTTCACCGAGCTCCTACAATGAGCAGTTCTTC.

The chain joins TRBV12-5 to TRBJ2-5, with D possibly being TRBD1 (6 bases). The CDR3 totals 14 residues. V was shortened by 5 bases and J by 5 bases, with 15 bases between the two germline ends. The germline V gene has CDR1 LGHNT and CDR2 FRNRAP. Here the CDR3 DNA reads TGTGCTAGTGGTCCGCCAGGGGCATGGGAGACCCAGTACTTC. Its translation is CASGPPGAWETQYF.

The chain carries TRBV7-9 and TRBJ2-1; TRBD1 matches 11 bases. This CDR3 spans 17 amino acids. The V segment lost 6 bases and the J segment 3 bases; nucleotides outside the gene matches: 10. Looked up from germline, CDR1 is SEHNR and CDR2 is FQNEAQ (reference sequence). In nucleotides, the CDR3 is TGTGCCAGCAGTCCGGGACAGGGGGTCCCCTACTACAATGAGCAGTTCTTC. Translating gives CASSPGQGVPYYNEQFF.

The genes are TRBV9 and TRBJ2-7; 9 bases are shared with TRBD1. The CDR3 loop spans 15 amino acids. V gave up 2 bases and J gave up 4 bases; unmatched junction bases: 7. CDR1 SGDLS and CDR2 YYNGEE come from the germline V gene. DNA for the CDR3: TGTGCCAGCAGCGTCGGAGACAGGGGGTTTTACGAGCAGTACTTC. It is translated as CASSVGDRGFYEQYF.

This clone occurred a few times. Distinct nucleotide sequences in the sample also encode this CDR3. The genes are TRBV30 and TRBJ1-1, with D possibly being TRBD1 (6 bases). V dropped 5 bases and J dropped 2 bases, with 12 bases sitting between them. Per germline, CDR1 GTSNPN and CDR2 SVGIG (reference sequence). The CDR3 loop spans 13 amino acids. CDR3 DNA sequence: TGTGCCTGGTCCGGGACACCTAACACTGAAGCTTTCTTT. It codes for CAWSGTPNTEAFF.

V usage is TRBV9 and J usage is TRBJ1-2; no clear D gene. Germline V lookup: CDR1 SGDLS, CDR2 YYNGEE. V lost 0 bases, J lost 8 bases, and 14 bases lay in between. CDR3 length: 14 amino acids. CDR3 nucleotides: TGTGCCAGCAGCGTAGATTCCTACCCGAGGGGCTACACCTTC. Its translation: CASSVDSYPRGYTF.

This chain connects TRBV19 to TRBJ1-5; TRBD1 matches at 7 bases. Per germline, CDR1 LNHDA and CDR2 SQIVND (reference sequence). J was trimmed by 4 bases and V by 4 bases; bases with no gene match: 4. This CDR3 is built from 14 residues. CDR3 sequence reads: CASSTQTGNQPQHF. CDR3 nucleotides: TGTGCCAGTAGTACCCAGACAGGGAATCAGCCCCAGCATTTT.

The chain is built from TRBV7-2 and TRBJ2-1; 7 bases are a match to TRBD1. The CDR3 loop spans 18 amino acids. The trim removed 4 bases at V and 4 bases at J, leaving 16 bases unmatched. Per the germline V gene, CDR1 is SGHTA and CDR2 is FQGNSA. The CDR3 protein is CASSYGAGRYRGYNEQFF. CDR3 DNA sequence: TGTGCCAGCAGCTACGGGGCAGGAAGGTACAGGGGATACAATGAGCAGTTCTTC.

This sequence joins TRBV11-2 and TRBJ2-1, with 12 bases identical to TRBD2. The CDR3 is 17 amino acids. CDR1 and CDR2 from the germline V gene are SGHAT and FQNNGV. The ends lost 5 bases at V and 0 bases at J; junction bases unmatched: 5. This CDR3 reads CASSPSTSGSSYNEQFF. The CDR3 bases are TGTGCCAGCAGCCCCTCGACTAGCGGGAGCTCCTACAATGAGCAGTTCTTC.

This chain links TRBV6-5 with TRBJ2-7, with D perhaps matching TRBD1 (5 bases). The germline V gene has CDR1 MNHEY and CDR2 SVGAGI. The CDR3 runs to 15 residues. The V and J ends lost 5 bases and 2 bases respectively, with 16 bases between them. The DNA of the CDR3 is TGTGCCAGCAGTAGGGGCAGGGCCTCAGCCTACGAGCAGTACTTC. Protein product: CASSRGRASAYEQYF.

This chain links TRBV7-2 with TRBJ1-1; D uncertain. V dropped 4 bases and J dropped 7 bases, with 16 bases sitting between them. This CDR3 contains 14 residues. The germline CDR1 and CDR2 sequences are SGHTA and FQGNSA. The CDR3 nucleotides are TGTGCCAGCAGCTCCAAAAGGGTGGGAGGTGAAGCTTTCTTT. It codes for CASSSKRVGGEAFF.

The chain carries TRBV19 and TRBJ1-5; 8 bases are shared with TRBD1. V was clipped by 0 bases and J by 2 bases; unmatched bases: 12. The CDR3 loop spans 19 amino acids. Germline V CDR1 and CDR2: LNHDA, SQIVND (reference sequence). The DNA for the CDR3 is TGTGCCAGTAGTATAGAATCTACGACAGGGGCCGGGGGCAATCAGCCCCAGCATTTT. Its protein is CASSIESTTGAGGNQPQHF.

CDR3 bases: TGCGCCAGCAGCTCCTACAACGAGCGGGGTGGCAATGAGCAGTTCTTC. As protein: CASSSYNERGGNEQFF. This chain links TRBV5-1 with TRBJ2-1, with 7 bases lining up with TRBD2. In germline, CDR1 is SGHRS, CDR2 YFSETQ. The V gene end was trimmed by 3 bases and the J gene end by 6 bases; junction bases not matched to a gene: 12. The CDR3 is 16 amino acids.

The chain employs TRBV9 and TRBJ1-2; D is ambiguous. This CDR3 comprises 13 residues. Germline CDR1 and CDR2: SGDLS and YYNGEE. Trimming cost V 0 bases and J 5 bases, with 8 bases left between them. Here the CDR3 reads CASSVVGGYGYTF. CDR3 in DNA: TGTGCCAGCAGCGTAGTCGGCGGATATGGCTACACCTTC.

The chain links TRBV27 to TRBJ1-2; no definite D call. The CDR3 loop spans 13 amino acids. V lost 6 bases and J 8 bases, leaving 16 bases between the germline ends. CDR1 is MNHEY, CDR2 SMNVEV, per germline (reference sequence). DNA of the CDR3: TGTGCCAGCAGCTCTAGAGAGGTTGGGGGCTACACCTTC. Protein sequence: CASSSREVGGYTF.

V is TRBV5-4 and J is TRBJ2-1; TRBD2 matches 10 bases. Unmatched junction bases numbered 9, after V lost 4 bases and J lost 14 bases. Germline V CDR1 and CDR2: SGHNT, YYREEE (reference sequence). CDR3 size: 13 residues. As DNA, the CDR3 is TGTGCCAGCAGCCCCTCCTGGACTAGCGGAGAGTTCTTC. As protein: CASSPSWTSGEFF.

Many counts were recorded for this clone. The V call is TRBV2, the J call TRBJ2-7; TRBD2 aligns across 10 bases. The germline V gene encodes CDR1 SNHLY and CDR2 FYNNEI. CDR3 length: 15 amino acids. V trimming: 11 bases; J trimming: 2 bases; junction bases outside the gene matches: 12. The CDR3 sequence is CAGLVAGGLTYEQYF. The CDR3 nucleotides are TGTGCCGGCCTCGTAGCGGGGGGCCTTACCTACGAGCAGTACTTC. The variable domain in full, completed from reference TRBV2 and TRBJ2-7, reads EPEVTQTPSHQVTQMGQEVILRCVPISNHLYFYWYRQILGQKVEFLVSFYNNEISEKSEIFDDQFSVERPDGSNFTLKIRSTKLEDSAMYFCAGLVAGGLTYEQYFGPGTRLTVT.

The chain employs TRBV20-1 and TRBJ2-1; TRBD1 might be the D (5 bases). The V end lost 6 bases, the J end lost 11 bases, and 11 bases lay between the germline ends. Germline CDR1 DFQATT, CDR2 SNEGSKA (reference sequence). This CDR3 is 10 amino acids long. CDR3 region: CSAGTGQQFF. CDR3 DNA sequence: TGCAGTGCAGGAACAGGCCAGCAGTTCTTC.

V gene TRBV29-1 combines with J gene TRBJ1-2; D uncertain. Germline V gives CDR1 SQVTM, CDR2 ANQGSEA. CDR3 length equals 11 residues. V was trimmed by 2 bases and J by 2 bases, leaving 3 bases between them. In DNA, the CDR3 is TGCAGCGTTGAACAAAACTATGGCTACACCTTC. Encoded protein: CSVEQNYGYTF.

The chain recombines TRBV5-1 with TRBJ1-2; TRBD1 aligns across 7 bases. Per the germline V gene, CDR1 is SGHRS and CDR2 is YFSETQ. This CDR3 has 13 residues. After removal of 4 bases from V and 3 bases from J, the junction contained 3 bases not matched to a gene. The DNA for the CDR3 is TGCGCCAGCAGCCAAGGGACAGACTATGGCTACACCTTC. Amino acids: CASSQGTDYGYTF.

This chain connects TRBV14 to TRBJ2-3; D not certain. Germline CDR1 is SGHDN and CDR2 is FVKESK. The CDR3 is 16 amino acids. With 0 bases removed from V and 5 bases from J, the gap between germline ends came to 15 bases. In nucleotides, the CDR3 is TGTGCCAGCAGCCAAGATGGGTGGCGGATTCGAGATACGCAGTATTTT. Translation: CASSQDGWRIRDTQYF.

The chain uses TRBV4-1 and TRBJ2-3; D might be TRBD1 (5 bases). Trimming shortened V by 4 bases and J by 3 bases, and 17 bases separated the two germline ends. The CDR3 extends over 16 amino acids. The germline V gene has CDR1 MGHRA and CDR2 YSYEKL. CDR3 DNA sequence: TGCGCCAGCAGCCCGCAGGGTATCGGTTGGACAGATACGCAGTATTTT. Translating gives CASSPQGIGWTDTQYF.

This rearrangement joins TRBV9 to TRBJ2-7, with TRBD1 matching over 7 bases. Unmatched junction bases numbered 10, after V lost 4 bases and J lost 3 bases. This CDR3 spans 15 amino acids. CDR1 and CDR2 (germline): SGDLS, YYNGEE. CDR3 sequence (DNA): TGTGCCAGCAGCTTAGCCGGACAGGCGAACTACGAGCAGTACTTC. It encodes CASSLAGQANYEQYF.

The chain combines TRBV30 with TRBJ1-4; no clear D gene. The CDR3 is 14 residues long. The V gene's germline CDR1 is GTSNPN and CDR2 SVGIG (reference sequence). V lost 0 bases to trimming and J lost 7 bases, with 12 bases between them. The CDR3 DNA sequence: TGTGCCTGGAGTGTTCAGAGGGTCGGTGAAAAACTGTTTTTT. It encodes CAWSVQRVGEKLFF.

This sequence joins TRBV6-5 and TRBJ1-1; D gene unclear. This CDR3 comprises 14 residues. Trimming removed 4 bases at V and 4 bases at J, with 13 bases between. Germline V gives CDR1 MNHEY, CDR2 SVGAGI. The CDR3 DNA is TGTGCCAGCAGTTCCGGTGAATTGAGCACTGAAGCTTTCTTT. It is translated as CASSSGELSTEAFF.

In its sample, this clone is medium-sized. The chain is built from TRBV4-3 and TRBJ1-3; D is perhaps TRBD1 (6 bases). The germline V gene encodes CDR1 LGHNA and CDR2 YSLEER. Trimming left V 4 bases short and J 0 bases short, with 13 bases between. The length of the CDR3 is 16 residues. CDR3 region: CASSRASGASGNTIYF. Here the CDR3 DNA reads TGCGCCAGCAGCCGAGCCTCAGGGGCCTCTGGAAACACCATATATTTT.

This clone was observed a single time. The rearrangement joins TRBV10-3 to TRBJ2-3; D might be TRBD2 (5 bases). From germline, CDR1 is ENHRY and CDR2 SYGVKD. The CDR3 extends over 15 amino acids. V lost 6 bases to trimming and J lost 6 bases, with 19 bases between them. CDR3 nucleotide sequence: TGTGCCATCAGAGGAGGACGGGGAGATGACGATACGCAGTATTTT. It encodes CAIRGGRGDDDTQYF.

The V gene is TRBV7-3, the J gene TRBJ2-1; possibly TRBD2 for D (5 bases). Germline-derived CDR1 and CDR2 are SGHTA and FQGTGA. V lost 5 bases and J lost 2, with 13 bases in between. CDR3 length: 15 amino acids. DNA of the CDR3: TGTGCCAGCAGCCCCGGACTGGGAACCTACAATGAGCAGTTCTTC. Translation: CASSPGLGTYNEQFF.

V usage is TRBV30 and J usage is TRBJ2-7; D is perhaps TRBD1 (5 bases). Germline CDR1 and CDR2: GTSNPN and SVGIG (reference sequence). The CDR3 is 12 amino acids. Deletions cut 4 bases from V and 2 bases from J, with 9 bases between. CDR3 bases: TGTGCCTGGACCAGGGTTCCCTACGAGCAGTACTTC. This translates into CAWTRVPYEQYF. Looking up the rest from reference TRBV30 and TRBJ2-7 gives the full variable domain: SQTIHQWPATLVQPVGSPLSLECTVEGTSNPNLYWYRQAAGRGLQLLFYSVGIGQISSEVPQNLSASRPQDRQFILSSKKLLLSDSGFYLCAWTRVPYEQYFGPGTRLTVT.